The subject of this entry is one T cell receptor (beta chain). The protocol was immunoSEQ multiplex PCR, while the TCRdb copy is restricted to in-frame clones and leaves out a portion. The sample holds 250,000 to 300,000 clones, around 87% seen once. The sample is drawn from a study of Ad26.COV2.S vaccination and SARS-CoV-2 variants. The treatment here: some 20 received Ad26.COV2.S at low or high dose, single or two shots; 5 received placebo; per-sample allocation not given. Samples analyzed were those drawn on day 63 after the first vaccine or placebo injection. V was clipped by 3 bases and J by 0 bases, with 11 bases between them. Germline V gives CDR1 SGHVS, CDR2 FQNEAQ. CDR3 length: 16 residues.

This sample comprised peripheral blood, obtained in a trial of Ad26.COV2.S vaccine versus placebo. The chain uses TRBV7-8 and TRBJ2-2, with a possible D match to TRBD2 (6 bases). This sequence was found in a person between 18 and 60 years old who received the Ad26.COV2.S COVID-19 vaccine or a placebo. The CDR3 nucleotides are TGTGCCAGCAGCTTCCGGGGACTTACGAACACCGGGGAGCTGTTTTTT. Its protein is CASSFRGLTNTGELFF.